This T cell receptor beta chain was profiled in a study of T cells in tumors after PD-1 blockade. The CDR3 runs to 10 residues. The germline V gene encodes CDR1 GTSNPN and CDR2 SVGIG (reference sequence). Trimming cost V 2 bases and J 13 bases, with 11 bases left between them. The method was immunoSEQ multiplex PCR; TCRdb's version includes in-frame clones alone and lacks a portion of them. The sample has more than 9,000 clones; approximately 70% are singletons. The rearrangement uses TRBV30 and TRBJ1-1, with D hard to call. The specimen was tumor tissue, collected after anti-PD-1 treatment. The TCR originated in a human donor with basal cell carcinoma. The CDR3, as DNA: TGTGCCTGGAGTAACCGGGTCCTTTTCTTT. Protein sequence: CAWSNRVLFF.